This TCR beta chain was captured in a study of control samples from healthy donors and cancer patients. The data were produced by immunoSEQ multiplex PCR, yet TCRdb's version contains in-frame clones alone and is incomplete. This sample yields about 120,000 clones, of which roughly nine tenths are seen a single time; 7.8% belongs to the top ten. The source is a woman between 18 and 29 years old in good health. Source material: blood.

CDR3: CASSDFSYNSPLHF. CDR3 nucleotides: TGTGCCAGCAGTGACTTCTCCTATAATTCACCCCTCCACTTT. The V gene is TRBV28, the J gene TRBJ1-6; no reliable D call. V was clipped by 5 bases and J by 0 bases, with 5 bases between them. Germline V gene data show CDR1 as MDHEN and CDR2 as SYDVKM. The CDR3 runs to 14 residues.